One and the same sample provided the 2 T cell receptor beta chains below, sequenced in a study of T-cell memory formation after mild COVID-19. MiXCR, run by TCRdb on the 5' RACE reads, gives a single entry per CDR3 protein. The sample includes about 150,000 distinct CDR3 sequences, around 15% of them seen just once. The sample consisted of PBMCs or a T cell subset sorted from them (not recorded which). These receptors all stem from an adult woman who had mild COVID-19 (a few samples of this study predate the infection). Cell type and time point are not known.

There are many counts of this clonotype. The chain carries TRBV20-1 and TRBJ2-7; 12 nucleotides line up with TRBD2. Per the germline V gene, CDR1 is DFQATT and CDR2 is SNEGSKA (reference sequence). The CDR3 has 16 amino acids. The trim removed 0 bases at V and 4 bases at J, leaving 7 bases unmatched. The CDR3 sequence is CSARDPSGRAGYEQYF. The CDR3 DNA follows: TGCAGTGCTAGAGACCCTAGCGGGAGGGCCGGGTACGAGCAGTACTTC.

The sample holds a few counts of this clonotype. The chain recombines TRBV20-1 with TRBJ2-7; 8 bases fit TRBD2. V dropped 6 bases and J dropped 2; count of bases not matched to a gene: 9. In germline, CDR1 is DFQATT, CDR2 SNEGSKA (reference sequence). The CDR3 spans 14 residues. DNA of the CDR3: TGCAGTGCGGGAATAGCGGGGCCACCCTACGAGCAGTACTTC. This sequence encodes CSAGIAGPPYEQYF.